A single sample is the source of the 24 T cell receptor beta chains below, sequenced in a study of cytomegalovirus exposure and HLA in healthy donors. 13 Jbeta primers and 60 Vbeta primers were used for the PCR. Data came from immunoSEQ multiplex PCR; TCRdb stores just in-frame clones and leaves some out. The data contain fewer than 85,000 clones, over 60% of them singletons. Source material: PBMCs. The receptors here all came from a male donor in good health and CMV-seropositive.

This chain links TRBV19 with TRBJ1-2, with 11 bases that match TRBD1. CDR3 length: 15 amino acids. Germline CDR1 reads LNHDA; CDR2 reads SQIVND (reference sequence). V shed 6 bases and J 5 bases; nucleotides not matched to a gene: 8. The DNA for the CDR3 is TGTGCCAGTAGGAGGGGGACAGGGGGGAATTATGGCTACACCTTC. It is translated as CASRRGTGGNYGYTF.

V gene TRBV29-1 combines with J gene TRBJ1-3; D uncertain. This CDR3 spans 16 amino acids. V lost 7 bases and J 0 bases, leaving 19 bases between the germline ends. Germline CDR1 is SQVTM and CDR2 is ANQGSEA. The CDR3 region has the DNA TGCAGCGCCAGACTGCACGGGATAACCTCTGGAAACACCATATATTTT. Its translation is CSARLHGITSGNTIYF.

The gene calls are TRBV19 and TRBJ2-7, with 7 bases aligning to TRBD1. In germline, CDR1 is LNHDA, CDR2 SQIVND (reference sequence). The CDR3 consists of 13 residues. V gave up 4 bases and J gave up 2 bases; unmatched junction bases: 2. CDR3 DNA: TGTGCCAGTAGTACGGGACAGACCTACGAGCAGTACTTC. Translation: CASSTGQTYEQYF. The whole variable domain, remainder taken from reference TRBV19 and TRBJ2-7, is DGGITQSPKYLFRKEGQNVTLSCEQNLNHDAMYWYRQDPGQGLRLIYYSQIVNDFQKGDIAEGYSVSREKKESFPLTVTSAQKNPTAFYLCASSTGQTYEQYFGPGTRLTVT.

Here the CDR3 reads CASSIQGVSGNTIYF. The CDR3 DNA reads as TGTGCCAGCAGCATCCAGGGTGTATCTGGAAACACCATATATTTT. V is TRBV7-8 and J is TRBJ1-3; tentatively, D is TRBD1 (5 bases). Trimming cost V 5 bases and J 1 base, with 12 bases left between them. CDR3 size: 15 residues. The germline gives CDR1 SGHVS, CDR2 FQNEAQ. Using reference TRBV7-8 and TRBJ1-3 for the parts outside the CDR3, the full variable domain is GAGVSQSPRYKVAKRGQDVALRCDPISGHVSLFWYQQALGQGPEFLTYFQNEAQLDKSGLPSDRFFAERPEGSVSTLKIQRTQQEDSAVYLCASSIQGVSGNTIYFGEGSWLTVV.

The rearrangement joins TRBV4-2 to TRBJ2-2, with 13 bases identical to TRBD2. This CDR3 spans 16 amino acids. The germline gives CDR1 LGHNA, CDR2 YNFKEQ. With 0 bases clipped from V and 6 bases from J, the junction kept 1 base outside the gene matches. CDR3 amino acids: CASSQDGLAGAGELFF. The CDR3 DNA is TGTGCCAGCAGCCAAGATGGACTAGCGGGGGCCGGGGAGCTGTTTTTT.

By share of the sample, this clone is medium-sized. This chain uses TRBV4-2 with TRBJ2-7; 8 positions agree with TRBD1. Germline lookup yields CDR1 LGHNA and CDR2 YNFKEQ. V shed 1 base, J shed 3 bases, and the junction held 11 bases outside the gene matches. The CDR3 contains 17 residues. The CDR3 DNA follows: TGTGCCAGCAGCCAAGGCCATGGACAGGGCCTACACTACGAGCAGTACTTC. The encoded protein is CASSQGHGQGLHYEQYF.

This clone has just a few counts. The chain combines TRBV4-1 with TRBJ2-5; TRBD2 might be the D (6 bases). Per the germline V gene, CDR1 is MGHRA and CDR2 is YSYEKL. V was shortened by 0 bases and J by 3 bases, with 14 bases between the two germline ends. CDR3 size: 16 residues. CDR3 amino acids: CASSQEWSSVEETQYF. The CDR3 DNA sequence: TGCGCCAGCAGCCAAGAGTGGTCTAGCGTGGAAGAGACCCAGTACTTC.

V is TRBV29-1 and J is TRBJ1-1; D unclear. Germline lookup yields CDR1 SQVTM and CDR2 ANQGSEA. The CDR3 covers 13 residues. Trimming took 2 bases from V and 1 from J, leaving 8 bases between them. The CDR3 sequence: CSVETPENTEAFF. The CDR3 coding sequence is TGCAGCGTTGAAACTCCTGAGAACACTGAAGCTTTCTTT.

Details on this clone: The junction and the germline gene differ at one end; a read error may be behind it. This chain connects TRBV2 to TRBJ2-2; unclear D gene. Germline CDR1 and CDR2: SNHLY and FYNNEI. There are 14 residues in the CDR3. The CDR3 nucleotides read TGTGCCAGCAGGGAAGGTCGGAACACCGGGGAGCTGTTTTTT. This translates into CASREGRNTGELFF.

This chain connects TRBV11-2 to TRBJ2-7, with TRBD1 identical over 8 bases. The CDR3 is made up of 15 amino acids. Germline CDR1 SGHAT, CDR2 FQNNGV. V trimming: 0 bases; J trimming: 3 bases; junction bases outside the gene matches: 4. The CDR3 DNA reads TGTGCCAGCAGCTTAGAGGTGACAGGGGTCTACGAGCAGTACTTC. It encodes CASSLEVTGVYEQYF.

The chain carries TRBV6-5 and TRBJ2-3; D is possibly TRBD1 (5 bases). From germline, CDR1 is MNHEY and CDR2 SVGAGI. This CDR3 contains 15 residues. V was clipped by 6 bases and J by 1 base, with 14 bases between them. CDR3 nucleotide sequence: TGTGCCAGCAGGGATCCTAGGGGTGGCACAGATACGCAGTATTTT. The encoded protein is CASRDPRGGTDTQYF.

In its sample, this clone was seen once. The rearrangement joins TRBV5-6 to TRBJ1-2; tentative D call: TRBD1 (5 bases). CDR3 length: 15 residues. The V gene lost 4 bases and the J gene lost 0 bases, with 13 bases spanning the gap. Germline V lookup: CDR1 SGHDT, CDR2 YYEEEE. CDR3 protein: CASSLQGATNYGYTF. In DNA, the CDR3 is TGTGCCAGCAGCCTGCAGGGCGCCACTAACTATGGCTACACCTTC. Full variable domain (rest looked up from reference TRBV5-6 and TRBJ1-2): DAGVTQSPTHLIKTRGQQVTLRCSPKSGHDTVSWYQQALGQGPQFIFQYYEEEERQRGNFPDRFSGHQFPNYSSELNVNALLLGDSALYLCASSLQGATNYGYTFGSGTRLTVV.

This clone was seen just once. The V gene is TRBV7-6, the J gene TRBJ2-5; 7 bases line up with TRBD2. The ends lost 5 bases at V and 12 bases at J; junction bases unmatched: 9. The CDR3 is 12 residues long. Germline V gene lookup returns CDR1 SGHVS and CDR2 FNYEAQ. The CDR3 DNA follows: TGTGCCAGCAGCCCCCCGTTGGCGGGAGAGTACTTC. The encoded protein is CASSPPLAGEYF. Complete variable domain (other parts from reference TRBV7-6 and TRBJ2-5): GAGVSQSPRYKVTKRGQDVALRCDPISGHVSLYWYRQALGQGPEFLTYFNYEAQQDKSGLPNDRFSAERPEGSISTLTIQRTEQRDSAMYRCASSPPLAGEYFGPGTRLLVL.

The chain carries TRBV5-4 and TRBJ1-4; TRBD1 matches 8 bases. This CDR3 region has 14 residues. J was trimmed by 4 bases and V by 4 bases; bases with no gene match: 3. CDR1 and CDR2 from the germline V gene are SGHNT and YYREEE (reference sequence). CDR3 loop: CASSQQGGNEKLFF. DNA for the CDR3: TGTGCCAGCAGCCAACAGGGGGGTAATGAAAAACTGTTTTTT.

This chain joins TRBV18 and TRBJ2-2, with a possible D match to TRBD2 (5 bases). The CDR3 is made up of 15 amino acids. Germline V lookup: CDR1 KGHSH, CDR2 LQKENI. The V end was cut by 0 bases, the J end by 3 bases, with 8 bases between. CDR3 DNA: TGTGCCAGCTCACCACCGCCCGGGGACACCGGGGAGCTGTTTTTT. This encodes CASSPPPGDTGELFF.

The genes are TRBV5-1 and TRBJ2-1; D may be TRBD2 (6 bases). Germline-derived CDR1 and CDR2 are SGHRS and YFSETQ. Trimming took off 3 bases at V and 3 bases at J, with 10 bases between the two ends. The CDR3 totals 14 residues. CDR3 coding DNA: TGCGCCAGCAGCTCGGGAGATTACTACAATGAGCAGTTCTTC. Translating it yields CASSSGDYYNEQFF.

The table lists this clone with a few counts. V and J are TRBV5-1 and TRBJ1-5, with TRBD1 matching 10 bases. There are 14 residues in the CDR3. Germline CDR1 reads SGHRS; CDR2 reads YFSETQ. The trim removed 7 bases at V and 6 bases at J, leaving 7 bases unmatched. The CDR3 loop is CASARTGGSQPQHF. The CDR3, as DNA: TGCGCCAGCGCCAGGACAGGGGGGAGTCAGCCCCAGCATTTT.

This chain connects TRBV5-4 to TRBJ2-6, with 7 bases that match TRBD1. Per the germline V gene, CDR1 is SGHNT and CDR2 is YYREEE (reference sequence). The CDR3 is 16 amino acids. The V gene end was trimmed by 4 bases and the J gene end by 0 bases; junction bases not matched to a gene: 4. CDR3 region: CASSRDSYSGANVLTF. Written as DNA, the CDR3 is TGTGCCAGCAGCCGGGACAGTTACTCTGGGGCCAACGTCCTGACTTTC.

This clone appeared a single time. The CDR3 DNA is TGTGCCAGCAGCAAAGGGGCAGATACCCGAAACACCATATATTTT. Translation gives CASSKGADTRNTIYF. The V call is TRBV21-1, the J call TRBJ1-3; TRBD1, the table's D call, was not compared with the DNA. TRBV21-1 is deemed a pseudogene. This CDR3 region has 15 residues.

This chain joins TRBV5-1 and TRBJ1-3; 10 bases match TRBD1. V was pared by 4 bases and J by 2 bases, with 3 bases of the junction left unmatched. CDR1 and CDR2 (germline): SGHRS, YFSETQ. The CDR3 runs 15 residues. Here the CDR3 DNA reads TGCGCCAGCAGCGAAGGGACAGGGGCTGGAAACACCATATATTTT. It yields the protein CASSEGTGAGNTIYF.

The chain has TRBV10-3 and TRBJ1-1; D remains ambiguous. The CDR3 sequence is 16 residues long. V lost 11 bases and J lost 1, with 23 bases in between. Germline-derived CDR1 and CDR2 are ENHRY and SYGVKD. For the CDR3, the DNA is TGTGCCGCCCAAGAGTTACAGAGCCTTCGGAACACTGAAGCTTTCTTT. It codes for CAAQELQSLRNTEAFF.

This chain connects TRBV10-3 to TRBJ2-2, with a possible D match to TRBD1 (5 bases). This CDR3 region has 14 residues. Germline V CDR1 and CDR2: ENHRY, SYGVKD. The germline V and J ends were trimmed by 8 bases and 5 bases, with 15 bases remaining between them. CDR3 residues: CAIGSSGRTGELFF. In DNA, the CDR3 is TGTGCCATCGGTTCGTCAGGGCGTACCGGGGAGCTGTTTTTT.

The table lists this clone with a count of one. V and J are TRBV30 and TRBJ1-2, with D perhaps TRBD1 (6 bases). V was pared by 1 base and J by 4 bases, with 13 bases between. CDR1 is GTSNPN and CDR2 is SVGIG in the germline V gene (reference sequence). CDR3 length: 14 residues. The CDR3 reads CAWSEGGQLYGYTF. CDR3 sequence (DNA): TGTGCCTGGAGTGAGGGTGGACAGCTCTATGGCTACACCTTC.

The chain has TRBV29-1 and TRBJ2-1, with D hard to call. Germline lookup yields CDR1 SQVTM and CDR2 ANQGSEA. The V gene lost 0 bases and the J gene lost 7 bases, with 7 bases spanning the gap. The CDR3 sequence is 12 residues long. The CDR3 is CSVEENWNEQFF. The CDR3 DNA reads TGCAGCGTTGAAGAAAACTGGAATGAGCAGTTCTTC.